These T cell receptor beta chains were read from a single sample in a study of long-term antiretroviral therapy in people with HIV. Clones were read by immunoSEQ multiplex PCR, and TCRdb kept only the in-frame ones, dropping some. The sample consists of 20,000 to 25,000 clones, about 87% of them appearing once. The starting material was unsorted PBMCs, obtained approximately 2.5 years after starting antiretroviral therapy. The receptors here all came from a woman in her fifties or sixties with HIV. Both conserved end residues are part of each CDR3. A D gene is named only where the DNA matches it firmly. Size tells how often a clone was seen (once, few, many) or the class of an expanded clone, and some rows leave it out.

v_call	clone_size	d_call	j_call	cdr3_aa	cdr3_nt
TRBV19	.	.	TRBJ2-5	CASSRASLETQYF	TGTGCCAGTAGTAGGGCCTCCTTGGAGACCCAGTACTTC
TRBV27	few	TRBD1	TRBJ1-5	CASSLGTGSNQPQHF	TGTGCCAGCAGTTTGGGGACAGGCAGCAATCAGCCCCAGCATTTT
TRBV6-6	.	.	TRBJ2-5	CASSPFWLGAVETQYF	TGTGCCAGCAGTCCCTTTTGGTTGGGGGCGGTGGAGACCCAGTACTTC
TRBV7-9	.	.	TRBJ1-1	CASSFDTKNTEAFF	TGTGCCAGCAGCTTTGATACCAAGAACACTGAAGCTTTCTTT
TRBV29-1	.	.	TRBJ2-3	CSLIVPSTDTQYF	TGCAGCCTCATAGTTCCTAGCACAGATACGCAGTATTTT
TRBV7-2	.	TRBD1	TRBJ2-5	CASSSGQGIQETQYF	TGTGCCAGCAGCTCCGGACAGGGAATCCAAGAGACCCAGTACTTC
TRBV19	.	.	TRBJ1-2	CASSRDIGNYGYTF	TGTGCCAGTAGCCGGGACATCGGGAACTATGGCTACACCTTC
TRBV19	few	TRBD1	TRBJ2-2	CASSDDVTGPLNGELFF	TGTGCCAGTAGCGATGACGTGACAGGGCCCCTCAACGGGGAGCTGTTTTTT
TRBV5-5	.	TRBD1	TRBJ2-5	CASSPGTAQETQYF	TGTGCCAGCAGCCCTGGGACAGCTCAAGAGACCCAGTACTTC
TRBV7-8	.	.	TRBJ2-7	CASSLGRNYEQYF	TGTGCCAGCAGCTTAGGGCGGAACTACGAGCAGTACTTC
TRBV5-4	.	TRBD1	TRBJ1-5	CASSLEGTGPQPQHF	TGTGCCAGCAGCTTGGAAGGGACAGGGCCTCAGCCCCAGCATTTT
TRBV6-1	.	.	TRBJ1-2	CASSELGGYYGYTF	TGTGCCAGCAGTGAACTCGGGGGATACTATGGCTACACCTTC
TRBV29-1	.	.	TRBJ2-7	CSVERAEEGHYEQYF	TGCAGCGTTGAACGGGCGGAGGAGGGACACTACGAGCAGTACTTC
TRBV19	.	.	TRBJ1-1	CASEVGGNTEAFF	TGTGCCAGTGAGGTCGGGGGGAACACTGAAGCTTTCTTT
TRBV18	.	.	TRBJ2-2	CASSPRESGELFF	TGTGCCAGCTCACCCCGGGAGTCCGGGGAGCTGTTTTTT
TRBV6-5	once	TRBD1	TRBJ2-2	CASRPGTGVTGELFF	TGTGCCAGCAGACCCGGGACAGGTGTTACCGGGGAGCTGTTTTTT
TRBV29-1	.	.	TRBJ1-2	CSVKGIDDYGYTF	TGCAGCGTAAAAGGGATTGATGACTATGGCTACACCTTC
TRBV9	.	.	TRBJ1-3	CASSPSGSSGNTIYF	TGTGCCAGCAGCCCGAGCGGAAGCTCTGGAAACACCATATATTTT
TRBV7-2	.	TRBD1	TRBJ2-7	CASSFGTGTYEQYF	TGTGCCAGCTCTTTCGGGACAGGGACCTACGAGCAGTACTTC
TRBV6-6	.	.	TRBJ1-1	CASSYGPPGNTEAFF	TGTGCCAGCAGTTACGGACCGCCTGGGAACACTGAAGCTTTCTTT
TRBV5-1	.	.	TRBJ2-7	CASSLGSGDNYEQYF	TGCGCCAGCAGCTTGGGGAGCGGGGACAACTACGAGCAGTACTTC
TRBV4-1	.	TRBD2	TRBJ2-1	CASSQVFIGAGVYNEQFF	TGCGCCAGCAGCCAAGTGTTTATCGGAGCGGGAGTCTACAATGAGCAGTTCTTC
TRBV11-2	.	TRBD2	TRBJ2-1	CASSLSGRALSSYNEQFF	TGTGCCAGCAGCTTAAGCGGGAGGGCTCTGAGCTCCTACAATGAGCAGTTCTTC
TRBV19	.	.	TRBJ2-1	CASSPWGFEQFF	TGTGCCAGTAGTCCGTGGGGATTTGAGCAGTTCTTC
TRBV7-3	.	.	TRBJ1-1	CASSIQGGDTEAFF	TGTGCCAGCAGCATTCAAGGGGGGGACACTGAAGCTTTCTTT
TRBV7-2	.	.	TRBJ2-5	CASSLVSVLETQYF	TGTGCCAGCAGCTTAGTAAGCGTGCTGGAGACCCAGTACTTC
TRBV4-3	.	.	TRBJ2-7	CASSQEGRPGAAYEQYF	TGCGCCAGCAGCCAAGAGGGTAGGCCAGGGGCGGCCTACGAGCAGTACTTC
TRBV7-3	once	.	TRBJ2-3	CASSLSGTGGTDTQYF	TGTGCCAGCAGCCTGTCCGGGACGGGGGGCACAGATACGCAGTATTTT
TRBV7-2	.	.	TRBJ2-7	CASSLGRSYEQYF	TGTGCCAGCAGCTTAGGCCGCTCCTACGAGCAGTACTTC
TRBV7-9	.	TRBD1	TRBJ1-1	CASSFQGGTEAFF	TGTGCCAGCAGCTTTCAGGGGGGCACTGAAGCTTTCTTT
TRBV5-1	.	TRBD1	TRBJ1-4	CASSSRTGDYEKLFF	TGCGCCAGCAGCTCAAGGACAGGGGATTATGAAAAACTGTTTTTT
TRBV27	.	TRBD2	TRBJ2-1	CASSFSLAVYNEQFF	TGTGCCAGCAGTTTCAGTCTAGCGGTCTACAATGAGCAGTTCTTC